The source of this TCR beta chain is a study of T cell clonotyping in hematopoietic cell transplantation (dated by TCRdb to the early 2020s). As for the study more broadly: A total of under 150 blood samples were collected in the study from approximately 34 consecutive transplant recipients and their related donors. Recruitment of patients was conducted between 2015 and January 2017, and follow-up was continued until September 2020 or death.

TCR beta CDR3 regions were amplified from genomic DNA with the immunoSEQ assay, a bias-controlled multiplex PCR using V- and J-specific primers. In a second PCR step, the CDR3 amplicons were tagged with a proprietary barcode plus Illumina adapter sequences. CDR3 libraries were sequenced on an Illumina MiSeq instrument. The paper's processing steps were these. Export and quality control were handled in immunoSEQ Analyzer 3.0, while downstream analyses relied on R Bioconductor and Immunarch. Only productive rearrangements in the normalized downsampled data set went into calculating the repertoire metrics. Clonotypes larger than 5 templates in the normalized cohort were defined as pathologically expanded. The Inverse Simpson Index served as the measure of repertoire diversity. To capture all clonotypes, CMV-specificity analyses were performed on the non-normalized data set. Sourced from immuneACCESS, this table was stored by TCRdb with only in-frame sequences that have V and J called. A share of the clones is absent; for the studies checked, an unresolved V gene accounts for under half, and the remainder has no known explanation. D and trimming come from the DNA, and the V and J calls and clone size come from that table. The sample table shows nearly 70,000 clones, and about 93% are seen once. Of the sample, 1.5% to 2% is held by the ten largest clones.

The CDR3 has 17 amino acids, counting the end cysteine and phenylalanine. The read is trimmed to its CDR3 DNA, 51 bases read in frame from base 1. From the germline V gene, CDR1 is SQVTM and CDR2 is ANQGSEA. A distance of 27 bases separates the germline ends of V and J, which lose 6 bases and 3 bases respectively. Of note for this clone: The antigen it recognizes is unknown. No much larger clonotype is one base removed from it; base qualities were not supplied.

Results the study describes overall, beyond this receptor: The sample size was limited, and CD4 and CD8 repertoire contributions could not be separated because cells were not sorted. Broader posttransplant TCR repertoire diversity was predicted by donor and pretransplant recipient Inverse Simpson Index values. Overlap with donor repertoires was found for only a small fraction of recipient repertoires, with over 95% found to appear de novo at the given depth. A decrease in recipient TCR diversity was observed after transplant, and a progressive increase in pathologically expanded clonotypes was seen from day 30 to day 180.

Related transplant donors provided blood samples for TCR beta sequencing. Nuclei Lysis Solution was used to extract genomic DNA from fresh or cryopreserved unfractionated peripheral blood mononuclear cells. The sequence is built from TRBV29-1 and TRBJ2-7; the D element could tentatively be TRBD1 or TRBD2, as 5 bases agree for each. Sequenced sample: peripheral blood mononuclear cells. The sequence was obtained from a man in his fifties in good health. Some clones in this sample may be carry-over from other donors' samples. The nucleotide sequence reads as follows: TGCAGCGTAGTGGGGACCTCGGGTCCCGGGCGGTACTACGAGCAGTACTTC. This codes for CSVVGTSGPGRYYEQYF.